This T cell receptor (beta chain) was captured by sequencing in a study of OX40 agonist ivuxolimab in advanced cancers. Study as a whole: Patients enrolled in dose escalation were diagnosed with hepatocellular carcinoma, melanoma, renal cell or head and neck cancer.

CDR3 length: 12 amino acids. Germline CDR1 SGHDT, CDR2 YYEEEE. V lost 2 bases and J 6 bases, leaving 8 bases between the germline ends. Using immunoSEQ multiplex PCR, the repertoire was profiled, and TCRdb retains in-frame clones only, with some absent. This table holds roughly 64,000 clones, approximately 82% found once. The receptor was derived from an adult with an advanced solid tumor such as melanoma, head and neck, liver or kidney cancer. The chain links TRBV5-6 to TRBJ1-2; weak D call: TRBD1 (5 bases). The material sequenced was CD4+ or CD8+ T cells sorted from blood, taken in a trial of the OX40 agonist ivuxolimab. In DNA, the CDR3 is TGTGCCAGCAGCTTTAAGGACAATGGCTACACCTTC. This encodes CASSFKDNGYTF.